This T cell receptor beta chain was identified during a study of blood T cell repertoires in COVID-19. The table lists this clone with a count of one. Clones were sequenced by immunoSEQ multiplex PCR, and TCRdb holds only the in-frame ones, with some missing. The sample contains approximately 190,000 clones, approximately 86% of which appear only once. The CDR3 is made up of 15 amino acids. Germline loops: CDR1 LNHDA, CDR2 SQIVND (reference sequence). V was clipped by 5 bases and J by 4 bases; unmatched bases: 5. Sequenced material: PBMCs or T cells enriched from blood (not recorded which). The V and J genes are TRBV19 and TRBJ2-1; TRBD1 matches 10 bases. The sequence was obtained from a woman in her thirties or forties in a cohort exposed to, infected with or recovered from COVID-19 (not recorded which). CDR3 in amino acids: CASSARQGAYNEQFF. The CDR3 DNA is TGTGCCAGTAGTGCGCGACAGGGGGCGTACAATGAGCAGTTCTTC.